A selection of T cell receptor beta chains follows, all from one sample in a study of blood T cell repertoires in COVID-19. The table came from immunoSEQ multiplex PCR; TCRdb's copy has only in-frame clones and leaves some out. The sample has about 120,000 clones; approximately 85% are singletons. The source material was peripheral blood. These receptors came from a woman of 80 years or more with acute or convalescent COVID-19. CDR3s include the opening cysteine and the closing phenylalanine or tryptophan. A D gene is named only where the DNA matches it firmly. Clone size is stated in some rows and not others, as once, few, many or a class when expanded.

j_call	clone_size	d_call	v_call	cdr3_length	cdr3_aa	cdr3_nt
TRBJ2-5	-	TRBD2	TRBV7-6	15	CASSPGLAGGETQYF	TGTGCCAGCAGCCCCGGACTAGCGGGGGGAGAGACCCAGTACTTC
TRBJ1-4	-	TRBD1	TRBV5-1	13	CASSHYPGGWLFF	TGCGCCAGCAGCCACTACCCAGGGGGGTGGCTGTTTTTT
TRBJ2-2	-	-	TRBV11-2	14	CASSRPRSPGELFF	TGTGCCAGCAGCCGACCTAGGTCTCCCGGGGAGCTGTTTTTT
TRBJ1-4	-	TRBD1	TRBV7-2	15	CASSAYWGQSEKLFF	TGTGCCAGCAGCGCTTATTGGGGACAGTCTGAAAAACTGTTTTTT
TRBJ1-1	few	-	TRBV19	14	CASSITQGSTEAFF	TGTGCCAGTAGTATAACCCAGGGGAGCACTGAAGCTTTCTTT
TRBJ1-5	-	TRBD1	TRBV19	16	CASSMSQGAYYQPQHF	TGTGCCAGTAGTATGTCACAGGGGGCCTATTATCAGCCCCAGCATTTT
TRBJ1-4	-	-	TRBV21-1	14	CASSKGTGSGKLFF	TGTGCCAGCAGCAAAGGGACAGGATCGGGAAAACTGTTTTTT
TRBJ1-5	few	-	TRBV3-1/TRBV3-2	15	CASSQGLIGNQPQHF	TGTGCCAGCAGCCAGGGGCTTATAGGCAATCAGCCCCAGCATTTT
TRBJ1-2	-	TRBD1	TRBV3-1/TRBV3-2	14	CASSPGQGARGYTF	TGTGCCAGCAGCCCGGGACAGGGGGCGAGAGGCTACACCTTC
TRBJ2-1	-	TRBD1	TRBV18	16	CASSRPHRGSYNEQFF	TGTGCCAGCTCACGGCCCCACAGGGGGTCCTACAATGAGCAGTTCTTC
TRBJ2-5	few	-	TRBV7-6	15	CASSDNIVEGETQYF	TGTGCCAGCAGCGACAATATTGTTGAGGGCGAGACCCAGTACTTC
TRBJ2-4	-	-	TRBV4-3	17	CASSPTMGGADKNIQYF	TGCGCCAGCAGCCCCACGATGGGGGGGGCAGACAAAAACATTCAGTACTTC